Shown below are 5 T cell receptor beta chains from a single sample sequenced in a study of identical twins' blood T cells. TCRdb re-analysed the 5' RACE reads in MiXCR, keeping a single row per CDR3 protein. The repertoire includes roughly 380,000 distinct CDR3 sequences, about 28% of them detected once, and 5.5% to 6.5% sits in the top ten. The sequenced sample was PBMCs. These receptors originate from a woman aged 18-49 years in good health.

This clonotype has ten or more counts. The chain carries TRBV10-3 and TRBJ1-1, with D maybe TRBD1 (5 bases). With 2 bases removed from V and 3 bases from J, the gap between germline ends came to 13 bases. Germline V gene sequence: CDR1 ENHRY, CDR2 SYGVKD. The CDR3 has 15 residues. In DNA, the CDR3 is TGTGCCATCAGTGAGACTTGGACGGGACACACTGAAGCTTTCTTT. Amino acid sequence: CAISETWTGHTEAFF.

The chain is built from TRBV5-1 and TRBJ1-1, with D tentatively TRBD1 (5 bases). The CDR3 is 14 residues long. The V gene lost 4 bases and the J gene lost 4 bases, with 14 bases spanning the gap. Germline-derived CDR1 and CDR2 are SGHRS and YFSETQ. DNA for the CDR3: TGCGCCAGCAGCCTCCAGGTGGACACCACTGAAGCTTTCTTT. Protein product: CASSLQVDTTEAFF.

The V call is TRBV5-1, the J call TRBJ2-5, with 7 bases identical to TRBD1. CDR3 length: 15 amino acids. Unmatched junction bases numbered 6, after V lost 0 bases and J lost 4 bases. The germline CDR1 and CDR2 sequences are SGHRS and YFSETQ. CDR3 sequence reads: CASSLVRTGGETQYF. The CDR3, as DNA: TGCGCCAGCAGCTTGGTACGGACAGGCGGAGAGACCCAGTACTTC.

The chain carries TRBV7-9 and TRBJ1-1, with D maybe TRBD1 (5 bases). Germline V CDR1 and CDR2: SEHNR, FQNEAQ (reference sequence). V was shortened by 1 base and J by 11 bases, with 8 bases between the two germline ends. This CDR3 is built from 11 residues. The CDR3 loop is CASSLVEGAFF. CDR3 in DNA: TGTGCCAGCAGCTTAGTAGAGGGGGCTTTCTTT.

This clonotype was counted only a few times. The chain couples TRBV2 to TRBJ2-3; 10 bases are shared with TRBD1. V was clipped by 6 bases and J by 4 bases; unmatched bases: 7. CDR3 length: 15 amino acids. The germline V gene encodes CDR1 SNHLY and CDR2 FYNNEI. CDR3 DNA: TGTGCCAGCAGAATCGGACAGGGGGGTTCAGATACGCAGTATTTT. It codes for CASRIGQGGSDTQYF.